The 24 T cell receptor beta chains in this list originate from one sample, sequenced in a study of T-cell reconstitution after alpha-beta-depleted transplantation in children. A library of TCRbeta sequences, prepared with unique molecular identifiers, was generated. From the PCR reads, TCRdb called clonotypes with MiXCR, one entry per CDR3 protein. Of roughly 610,000 distinct CDR3 sequences in the sample, more than 9% were seen once. The source was PBMCs from the stem cell graft donor, collected from the stem cell graft. All receptors derive from a human donor who donated a stem cell graft to a child with acute myeloid leukemia.

This clonotype was detected only a few times. J is TRBJ2-7 and V is TRBV9, with TRBD1 matching 7 bases. V was pared by 0 bases and J by 4 bases, with 4 bases of the junction left unmatched. The CDR3 totals 14 residues. Germline CDR1 SGDLS, CDR2 YYNGEE. The DNA for the CDR3 is TGTGCCAGCAGCGTAGGAGGGGGCGTTTACGAGCAGTACTTC. Translating it yields CASSVGGGVYEQYF.

This rearrangement joins TRBV7-3 to TRBJ2-5; no definite D call. Per the germline V gene, CDR1 is SGHTA and CDR2 is FQGTGA. V shed 3 bases and J shed 2 bases, with 7 bases lying between them. This CDR3 has 13 amino acids. The CDR3 bases are TGTGCCAGCAGCTTTTGGCCACAAGAGACCCAGTACTTC. This encodes CASSFWPQETQYF.

V is TRBV4-3 and J is TRBJ2-1; the D gene is possibly TRBD2 (7 bases). V lost 0 bases and J lost 9, with 21 bases in between. The CDR3 extends over 17 amino acids. CDR1 LGHNA and CDR2 YSLEER come from the germline V gene. CDR3 residues: CASSQELTGRARGEQFF. As DNA, the CDR3 is TGCGCCAGCAGCCAAGAACTAACGGGGAGGGCCAGGGGTGAGCAGTTCTTC.

A remark on this clonotype: The junction departs from germline at one end; a sequencing error may be responsible. This sequence joins TRBV4-2 and TRBJ2-1; D ambiguous. Looked up from germline, CDR1 is LGHNA and CDR2 is YNFKEQ. This CDR3 has 17 amino acids. CDR3: CAISPGLLCSAYNEQFF. The CDR3 coding sequence is TGTGCCATCAGCCCTGGGCTCCTCTGCTCCGCCTACAATGAGCAGTTCTTC.

The V call is TRBV15, the J call TRBJ2-6, with 9 bases lining up with TRBD2. V trimming: 3 bases; J trimming: 0 bases; junction bases outside the gene matches: 12. The germline V gene has CDR1 LNHNV and CDR2 YYDKDF (reference sequence). The CDR3 loop spans 20 amino acids. The CDR3 reads CATSSPGRLAGISGANVLTF. The CDR3 nucleotides are TGTGCCACCAGCAGTCCGGGAAGGCTAGCGGGGATCTCTGGGGCCAACGTCCTGACTTTC.

Many counts were recorded for this clonotype. The chain couples TRBV6-1 to TRBJ2-1, with TRBD2 as a possible D gene (6 bases). The CDR3 length is 14 residues. Per the germline V gene, CDR1 is MNHNS and CDR2 is SASEGT. Trimming stripped 10 bases from V and 8 bases from J, with 21 bases between. Here the CDR3 reads CAIKEGGMEDEQFF. CDR3 DNA sequence: TGTGCCATTAAGGAAGGCGGGATGGAAGATGAGCAGTTCTTC.

The gene calls are TRBV28 and TRBJ2-3; D gene unclear. Per germline, CDR1 MDHEN and CDR2 SYDVKM. V was cut by 1 base and J by 2 bases, with 10 bases left in between. CDR3 length: 15 amino acids. The CDR3 sequence is CASSLYVVATDTQYF. The CDR3 DNA reads as TGTGCCAGCAGTTTATATGTGGTGGCCACAGATACGCAGTATTTT.

V and J are TRBV6-5 and TRBJ1-5; 7 positions agree with TRBD1. This CDR3 spans 15 amino acids. The V segment lost 7 bases and the J segment 2 bases; nucleotides outside the gene matches: 8. Per germline, CDR1 MNHEY and CDR2 SVGAGI. The CDR3 DNA sequence: TGTGCCAGCAAAATCACAGGGGCCGGCAATCAGCCCCAGCATTTT. Its protein is CASKITGAGNQPQHF.

This clonotype has ten or more counts. The chain is built from TRBV29-1 and TRBJ2-7, with 10 bases aligning to TRBD2. This CDR3 has 14 residues. J gave up 0 bases and V 6 bases, and 5 bases lay outside the gene matches. Germline CDR1 SQVTM, CDR2 ANQGSEA. In DNA, the CDR3 is TGCAGCGTCCTTAGCGGGAGGAACTCCTACGAGCAGTACTTC. This translates into CSVLSGRNSYEQYF.

J is TRBJ2-1 and V is TRBV5-1; TRBD2 aligns across 7 bases. Trimming cost V 7 bases and J 6 bases; bases outside gene matches: 7. Germline CDR1 reads SGHRS; CDR2 reads YFSETQ. The CDR3 sequence is 13 residues long. The CDR3 DNA sequence: TGCGCCAGCGCAGCGGGACTCGGCAATGAGCAGTTCTTC. This sequence encodes CASAAGLGNEQFF.

This clonotype was detected many times. The V call is TRBV7-3, the J call TRBJ2-1, with 7 bases lining up with TRBD1. The V gene's germline CDR1 is SGHTA and CDR2 FQGTGA. This CDR3 is 14 amino acids long. With V trimmed by 5 bases and J by 7 bases, 8 bases remained unmatched. CDR3: CASSPDRAANEQFF. CDR3 DNA: TGTGCCAGCAGCCCTGACAGGGCAGCGAATGAGCAGTTCTTC. The complete variable domain, with remaining parts taken from reference TRBV7-3 and TRBJ2-1, reads GAGVSQTPSNKVTEKGKYVELRCDPISGHTALYWYRQSLGQGPEFLIYFQGTGAADDSGLPNDRFFAVRPEGSVSTLKIQRTERGDSAVYLCASSPDRAANEQFFGPGTRLTVL.

This clonotype was found a few times. The chain employs TRBV5-5 and TRBJ1-5, with 8 bases lining up with TRBD1. The CDR3 is 15 residues long. Germline CDR1 SGHKS, CDR2 YYEKEE (reference sequence). Germline trimming cut 3 bases from V and 4 bases from J; bases unmatched to any gene: 6. CDR3 DNA: TGTGCCAGCAGCTATTCGACAGGGGTGAATCAGCCCCAGCATTTT. The encoded protein is CASSYSTGVNQPQHF.

The chain recombines TRBV7-9 with TRBJ1-4; D may be TRBD1 (5 bases). Germline CDR1 reads SEHNR; CDR2 reads FQNEAQ (reference sequence). Trimming took off 2 bases at V and 4 bases at J, with 8 bases between the two ends. The CDR3 length is 14 residues. In nucleotides, the CDR3 is TGTGCCAGCAGCTTAAGGGGCAATAATGAAAAACTGTTTTTT. Protein product: CASSLRGNNEKLFF.

The chain employs TRBV29-1 and TRBJ2-2; the D is unclear. Trimming pared 0 bases from V and 4 bases from J, leaving 12 bases between. CDR3 length: 15 residues. Germline assignment: CDR1 SQVTM and CDR2 ANQGSEA. The CDR3 DNA is TGCAGCGTTGAAGATCTTCGGCAGTCCACCGGGGAGCTGTTTTTT. Its protein product is CSVEDLRQSTGELFF.

The chain links TRBV29-1 to TRBJ2-5, with 9 bases fitting TRBD2. CDR3 length equals 15 residues. CDR1 is SQVTM, CDR2 ANQGSEA, per germline. V shed 4 bases, J shed 1 base, and the junction held 7 bases outside the gene matches. Here the CDR3 DNA reads TGCAGCGTTGGGCTAGCGGGACCAACCCAAGAGACCCAGTACTTC. Amino acids: CSVGLAGPTQETQYF.

This clonotype occurred once. This chain joins TRBV11-1 and TRBJ2-7, with 7 bases identical to TRBD2. V dropped 0 bases and J dropped 4; count of bases not matched to a gene: 15. This CDR3 spans 18 amino acids. Germline CDR1 is SGHAT and CDR2 is FQDESV (reference sequence). CDR3 DNA sequence: TGTGCCAGCAGCTTAGCGTCGTCGGCGGGAGCAAGGGGATACGAGCAGTACTTC. It is translated as CASSLASSAGARGYEQYF.

The V gene is TRBV29-1, the J gene TRBJ2-1; TRBD2 matches at 12 bases. Germline loops: CDR1 SQVTM, CDR2 ANQGSEA. The length of the CDR3 is 15 residues. J gave up 5 bases and V 6 bases, and 8 bases lay outside the gene matches. The CDR3 reads CSVTSGSKSNNEQFF. The CDR3 DNA reads as TGCAGCGTGACTAGCGGGAGTAAGTCGAACAATGAGCAGTTCTTC.

There are many counts of this clonotype. The rearrangement uses TRBV20-1 and TRBJ2-4, with D perhaps matching TRBD1 (5 bases). The CDR3 has 14 amino acids. V was clipped by 6 bases and J by 2 bases, with 14 bases between them. Per germline, CDR1 DFQATT and CDR2 SNEGSKA (reference sequence). In nucleotides, the CDR3 is TGCAGTGCACCAGGGCAGGCCACCAAAAACATTCAGTACTTC. Its protein product is CSAPGQATKNIQYF.

This clonotype was seen only a few times. The chain employs TRBV2 and TRBJ2-2; 10 bases align to TRBD2. In germline, CDR1 is SNHLY, CDR2 FYNNEI. After removal of 7 bases from V and 7 bases from J, the junction contained 18 bases not matched to a gene. CDR3 length: 18 amino acids. CDR3 DNA: TGTGCCAGCACCCGACTTCCCTCTAGCGGGAGTTTTGGCGGGGAGCTGTTTTTT. Residues: CASTRLPSSGSFGGELFF.

The gene calls are TRBV7-2 and TRBJ2-1, with unresolved D. CDR3 length equals 15 residues. V was pared by 1 base and J by 3 bases, with 10 bases between. Germline V gene data show CDR1 as SGHTA and CDR2 as FQGNSA. CDR3 DNA sequence: TGTGCCAGCAGCTTAGGGCCTTATGGCTACAATGAGCAGTTCTTC. Residues: CASSLGPYGYNEQFF.

This clonotype was picked up a small number of times. The V gene is TRBV24-1, the J gene TRBJ2-1, with 8 bases that match TRBD1. The CDR3 contains 15 residues. Trimming cost V 7 bases and J 4 bases; bases outside gene matches: 8. In germline, CDR1 is KGHDR, CDR2 SFDVKD. The CDR3 coding sequence is TGTGCCACCAGCAAACCGGGACAGGAGTACAATGAGCAGTTCTTC. Amino acid sequence: CATSKPGQEYNEQFF.

This chain uses TRBV6-2 or TRBV6-3 with TRBJ2-1; D gene uncertain. CDR3 length equals 14 residues. The germline gives CDR1 MNHEY, CDR2 SVGEGT. Trimming stripped 7 bases from V and 8 bases from J, with 18 bases between. The CDR3 coding sequence is TGTGCCAGCACTCTAAGGTCCCTAGGTGATGAGCAGTTCTTC. Protein: CASTLRSLGDEQFF.

In this sample, this clonotype turned up a few times. The J gene is TRBJ2-3, the V gene TRBV12-5; the D gene is possibly TRBD2 (6 bases). Per the germline V gene, CDR1 is LGHNT and CDR2 is FRNRAP. The CDR3 length is 14 residues. V was pared by 6 bases and J by 0 bases, with 10 bases between. CDR3 sequence (DNA): TGTGCTAGTGGCAAGAGCGGGAGCACAGATACGCAGTATTTT. Translation gives CASGKSGSTDTQYF.

Only a few counts were recorded for this clonotype. The CDR3 DNA reads as TGTGCCAGCAGTCTCCCGACAGCCGTCTATGGCTACACCTTC. It codes for CASSLPTAVYGYTF. The chain couples TRBV12-3 or TRBV12-4 to TRBJ1-2; a possible D gene is TRBD1 (5 bases). The CDR3 contains 14 residues. V lost 5 bases and J lost 4, with 14 bases in between.